The 12 T cell receptor beta chains listed next were all sequenced from one sample in a study of blood T cells in healthy people across ages. The second PCR ran roughly 6 to 12 cycles with a sample-barcoded 5' primer and J-beta primers. Via MiXCR, TCRdb re-called the 5' RACE reads, giving one row per CDR3 protein. The profile shows 920,000 or so distinct CDR3 sequences, more than 35% of them singletons. The sample was blood. The receptors stem from a woman aged 60-75 years in good health.

V is TRBV28 and J is TRBJ1-2; TRBD1 might be the D (6 bases). The CDR3 loop spans 11 amino acids. Germline-derived CDR1 and CDR2 are MDHEN and SYDVKM. CDR3 sequence: CGSGELYGYTF. The CDR3 DNA sequence: TGTGGGTCAGGGGAACTCTATGGCTACACCTTC.

The CDR3 is CSARPGRYTGELFF. In DNA form, the CDR3 reads TGCAGTGCTAGACCGGGACGATACACCGGGGAGCTGTTTTTT. This chain uses TRBV20-1 with TRBJ2-2; D possibly matches TRBD1 or TRBD2 (5 bases each). Trimming removed 2 bases from V and 3 bases from J, with 10 bases in between. CDR1 is DFQATT and CDR2 is SNEGSKA in the germline V gene (reference sequence). The CDR3 covers 14 residues.

V is TRBV20-1 and J is TRBJ2-3, with 9 bases lining up with TRBD1. With 0 bases clipped from V and 0 bases from J, the junction kept 7 bases outside the gene matches. The germline gives CDR1 DFQATT, CDR2 SNEGSKA (reference sequence). The CDR3 has 17 residues. The CDR3 region is CSARDITGTGSTDTQYF. Here the CDR3 DNA reads TGCAGTGCTAGAGACATCACCGGGACAGGGAGCACAGATACGCAGTATTTT.

Only a few counts were recorded for this clonotype. The V call is TRBV6-5, the J call TRBJ2-7; no definite D call. Trimming shortened V by 2 bases and J by 4 bases, and 6 bases separated the two germline ends. The germline V gene has CDR1 MNHEY and CDR2 SVGAGI. The CDR3 contains 12 residues. Here the CDR3 reads CASSYGFYEQYF. In DNA form, the CDR3 reads TGTGCCAGCAGTTACGGGTTTTACGAGCAGTACTTC.

For the CDR3, the DNA is TGTGCCAGCAGCGGGGGACTAGCGGGACTCACAGATACGCAGTATTTT. It yields the protein CASSGGLAGLTDTQYF. The chain carries TRBV9 and TRBJ2-3, with 13 bases identical to TRBD2. With V trimmed by 3 bases and J by 2 bases, 3 bases remained unmatched. The CDR3 has 16 residues. Germline V lookup: CDR1 SGDLS, CDR2 YYNGEE.

This chain connects TRBV3-1 to TRBJ2-5, with D tentatively TRBD1 or TRBD2 (6 bases each). The CDR3 is 16 amino acids. V was shortened by 1 base and J by 3 bases, with 15 bases between the two germline ends. The germline V gene encodes CDR1 LGHDT and CDR2 YNNKEL (reference sequence). CDR3 sequence (DNA): TGTGCCAGCAGCCAAGTGGCCGGGGGCCCTAAAGAGACCCAGTACTTC. This codes for CASSQVAGGPKETQYF.

As to this clonotype: One junction end does not reproduce the germline sequence, and a read error may be involved. This chain uses TRBV28 with TRBJ2-6; D perhaps matches TRBD1 (6 bases). Germline assignment: CDR1 MDHEN and CDR2 SYDVKM. The CDR3 is 17 amino acids. In DNA, the CDR3 is TGTGCCAGCAGTCCCCAGGGGCTACTCTCTGGGGCCAGCGTCCTGACTTTC. This encodes CASSPQGLLSGASVLTF. Together with reference TRBV28 and TRBJ2-6, the CDR3 gives the full variable domain: DVKVTQSSRYLVKRTGEKVFLECVQDMDHENMFWYRQDPGLGLRLIYFSYDVKMKEKGDIPEGYSVSREKKERFSLILESASTNQTSMYLCASSPQGLLSGASVLTFGAGSRLTVL.

This clonotype was seen a handful of times. The chain employs TRBV20-1 and TRBJ2-7; 12 bases are a match to TRBD2. Germline lookup yields CDR1 DFQATT and CDR2 SNEGSKA (reference sequence). The CDR3 sequence is 16 residues long. V was pared by 3 bases and J by 3 bases, with 9 bases of the junction left unmatched. In DNA, the CDR3 is TGCAGTGCTAGTCTACCGGGACTAGCGGGTCGCTACGAGCAGTACTTC. This gives the protein CSASLPGLAGRYEQYF.

This clonotype was found a few times. The rearrangement links TRBV23-1 to TRBJ2-7; 10 nucleotides match TRBD1. TRBV23-1 has ORF status, its function being uncertain. The CDR3 consists of 17 residues. V gave up 3 bases and J gave up 0 bases; unmatched junction bases: 8. The CDR3 reads CASSQSYRDRGSYEQYF. CDR3 bases: TGCGCCAGCAGTCAGTCGTACCGGGACAGGGGCTCCTACGAGCAGTACTTC.

The DNA for the CDR3 is TGCAGCGTTGAAAAGATCACTGGAGATACGCAGTATTTT. Translating gives CSVEKITGDTQYF. The J gene is TRBJ2-3, the V gene TRBV29-1; the D is unclear. V shed 2 bases and J shed 5 bases, with 11 bases lying between them. The CDR3 spans 13 residues. Germline V gives CDR1 SQVTM, CDR2 ANQGSEA.

Details on this clonotype: At one boundary the junction diverges from the germline segment, which might be a read error. The chain couples TRBV5-6 to TRBJ2-1; 12 bases map to TRBD2. CDR1 and CDR2 from the germline V gene are SGHDT and YYEEEE. The CDR3 spans 16 residues. CDR3 protein: CASSLGGLAGIGEQFF. Written as DNA, the CDR3 is TGTGCCAGCAGTTTGGGAGGACTAGCGGGAATAGGTGAGCAGTTCTTC.

The chain has TRBV14 and TRBJ2-5, with 10 nucleotides matching TRBD2. The CDR3 totals 18 residues. Germline V lookup: CDR1 SGHDN, CDR2 FVKESK. V lost 0 bases and J lost 4; bases outside the gene matches: 11. The CDR3 DNA is TGTGCCAGCAGCCAAGATGAGTTGCTAGCGGGAGTGGTAGAGACCCAGTACTTC. Its protein product is CASSQDELLAGVVETQYF.